One and the same sample provided the 5 T cell receptor beta chains below, sequenced in a study of T cells in Graves' hyperthyroidism and ophthalmopathy. RNA transcripts were the template for amplifying TCR beta CDR3 regions. An initial round of RT-PCR targeting the TCR CDR3 relied on the HTBI primer set. Each CDR3 protein is one row after TCRdb ran MiXCR on the multiplex PCR reads. In the table there are hundreds of thousands of distinct CDR3 sequences, more than 30% of which are singletons. The sequencing sample was made of blood. Receptors were obtained from a man younger than 35 with Graves' hyperthyroidism.

The chain has TRBV10-3 and TRBJ2-2; no definite D call. Germline V CDR1 and CDR2: ENHRY, SYGVKD. V lost 6 bases and J lost 3, with 11 bases in between. CDR3 length equals 14 residues. The CDR3 loop reads CAIRSDMDTGELFF. CDR3 bases: TGTGCCATCAGGTCCGACATGGACACCGGGGAGCTGTTTTTT.

The chain has TRBV12-3 or TRBV12-4 and TRBJ2-2; D not certain. The CDR3 totals 11 residues. The V end lost 7 bases, the J end lost 8 bases, and 8 bases lay between the germline ends. The CDR3 reads CASTATGELFF. CDR3 in DNA: TGTGCCAGCACGGCAACGGGGGAGCTGTTTTTT.

The table lists this clonotype with many counts. V and J are TRBV24-1 and TRBJ1-5; perhaps TRBD1 as D (5 bases). Trimming took 4 bases from V and 7 from J, leaving 10 bases between them. Looked up from germline, CDR1 is KGHDR and CDR2 is SFDVKD. This CDR3 spans 13 amino acids. CDR3 loop: CATSDRESQPQHF. The CDR3 region has the DNA TGTGCCACCAGTGACAGGGAATCACAGCCCCAGCATTTT.

The DNA of the CDR3 is TGTGCCAGCAGCTTTTGGGGAATACAAGAGACCCAGTACTTC. Translated: CASSFWGIQETQYF. The gene calls are TRBV11-2 and TRBJ2-5; D gene ambiguous. The germline V and J ends were trimmed by 3 bases and 2 bases, with 10 bases remaining between them. The length of the CDR3 is 14 residues. Germline values: CDR1 SGHAT, CDR2 FQNNGV.

This chain uses TRBV7-9 with TRBJ2-7, with D perhaps TRBD1 (6 bases). The CDR3 runs to 20 residues. Germline CDR1 SEHNR, CDR2 FQNEAQ (reference sequence). Trimming took off 1 base at V and 1 base at J, with 26 bases between the two ends. This chain's CDR3 is CASSLGRIATTQGGSYEQYF. The CDR3 DNA is TGTGCCAGCAGCTTAGGTCGAATAGCTACAACTCAAGGGGGATCCTACGAGCAGTACTTC.